This passage covers 24 T cell receptor beta chains from one sample sequenced in a study of identical twins. MiXCR, run by TCRdb on the 5' RACE reads, gives a single entry per CDR3 protein. Of 250,000 or so distinct CDR3 sequences in the sample, roughly 8% are singletons; the top ten hold less than 4%. This sample was shared with a second study, whose subject was yellow fever vaccine responses in identical twins.

The sequencing sample was made of CD8+ T cells sorted from blood. The receptors come from a young woman in good health.

This clonotype was counted at least ten times. This chain uses TRBV5-1 with TRBJ2-1; the D is unclear. In germline, CDR1 is SGHRS, CDR2 YFSETQ. This CDR3 spans 15 amino acids. The V end was cut by 0 bases, the J end by 0 bases, with 7 bases between. For the CDR3, the DNA is TGCGCCAGCAGCTTGGCCGCAACCTCCTACAATGAGCAGTTCTTC. This translates into CASSLAATSYNEQFF.

This clonotype came up a few times. V usage is TRBV3-1 and J usage is TRBJ2-5; D perhaps matches TRBD2 (6 bases). Trimming removed 4 bases from V and 2 bases from J, with 17 bases in between. The CDR3 sequence is 16 residues long. Germline V gene sequence: CDR1 LGHDT, CDR2 YNNKEL (reference sequence). The CDR3 loop is CASSLGWSSVQETQYF. In DNA, the CDR3 is TGTGCCAGCAGCCTGGGTTGGTCTAGCGTTCAAGAGACCCAGTACTTC.

This clonotype was counted a few times. The rearrangement uses TRBV7-6 and TRBJ2-7; D is perhaps TRBD2 (7 bases). Per the germline V gene, CDR1 is SGHVS and CDR2 is FNYEAQ. Trimming cost V 0 bases and J 3 bases, with 12 bases left between them. This CDR3 region has 15 residues. CDR3 residues: CASSLADGGRYEQYF. In nucleotides, the CDR3 is TGTGCCAGCAGCTTAGCCGACGGGGGGCGCTACGAGCAGTACTTC.

This clonotype occurred a few times. The rearrangement joins TRBV3-1 to TRBJ1-5; D ambiguous. In germline, CDR1 is LGHDT, CDR2 YNNKEL (reference sequence). The CDR3 runs 13 residues. The V and J ends lost 1 base and 7 bases respectively, with 8 bases between them. The CDR3 region has the DNA TGTGCCAGCAGCCAAGCGATGTGGCAGCCCCAGCATTTT. Translation: CASSQAMWQPQHF. Supplemented by reference TRBV3-1 and TRBJ1-5, the full variable domain reads DTAVSQTPKYLVTQMGNDKSIKCEQNLGHDTMYWYKQDSKKFLKIMFSYNNKELIINETVPNRFSPKSPDKAHLNLHINSLELGDSAVYFCASSQAMWQPQHFGDGTRLSIL.

In its sample, this clonotype was seen once. A read error may produce the germline difference seen at one junction end. The V call is TRBV3-1, the J call TRBJ1-1; 7 bases agree with TRBD1. The CDR3 spans 14 residues. Germline V gene data show CDR1 as LGHDT and CDR2 as YNNKEL (reference sequence). The CDR3 loop is CASSQGRDSRIVGF. The CDR3, as DNA: TGTGCCAGCAGCCAGGGCCGGGACAGTAGAATTGTCGGCTTT.

This clonotype was picked up many times. The chain links TRBV4-3 to TRBJ2-7, with D maybe TRBD2 (7 bases). Per the germline V gene, CDR1 is LGHNA and CDR2 is YSLEER. This CDR3 region has 15 residues. V shed 0 bases and J shed 5 bases, with 14 bases lying between them. The CDR3 DNA reads as TGCGCCAGCAGCCAAGATTGGGGGGGCGGCAACGAGCAGTACTTC. Protein: CASSQDWGGGNEQYF.

This clonotype occurred many times. The chain uses TRBV29-1 and TRBJ2-7; tentative D call: TRBD1 (6 bases). Germline lookup yields CDR1 SQVTM and CDR2 ANQGSEA. The CDR3 has 14 residues. The V end lost 4 bases, the J end lost 6 bases, and 19 bases lay between the germline ends. The chain's CDR3 is CSVGSGGRVGEQYF. For the CDR3, the DNA is TGCAGCGTTGGGTCTGGGGGCAGGGTTGGCGAGCAGTACTTC.

The chain joins TRBV11-1 to TRBJ2-7; TRBD2 agrees at 10 bases. This CDR3 spans 18 amino acids. CDR1 and CDR2 (germline): SGHAT, FQDESV (reference sequence). Trimming at V came to 5 bases and at J to 5 bases, leaving 18 bases not matched to a gene. The DNA of the CDR3 is TGTGCCAGCAGCCCAAGGGTTATAGCGGGGGGCTTGAGGGACGAGCAGTACTTC. It codes for CASSPRVIAGGLRDEQYF.

This clonotype was found many times. The chain carries TRBV7-8 and TRBJ2-3; D uncertain. This CDR3 comprises 12 residues. Germline loops: CDR1 SGHVS, CDR2 FQNEAQ. The germline V and J ends were trimmed by 5 bases and 0 bases, with 3 bases remaining between them. The CDR3 DNA follows: TGTGCCAGCAGCACTAGCACAGATACGCAGTATTTT. Translated, it gives CASSTSTDTQYF.

The chain couples TRBV29-1 to TRBJ2-7; 10 nucleotides agree with TRBD1. Germline lookup yields CDR1 SQVTM and CDR2 ANQGSEA. The CDR3 is 13 amino acids. Losses at the gene ends were 4 bases for V and 7 bases for J; bases not matched to a gene: 7. CDR3 sequence (DNA): TGCAGCGTTGGAATCGACAGGGGGCGGGAGCAGTACTTC. It translates to CSVGIDRGREQYF.

This clonotype was observed many times. The rearrangement joins TRBV5-1 to TRBJ2-1; D gene unclear. This CDR3 has 14 amino acids. V was pared by 5 bases and J by 2 bases, with 11 bases between. Looked up from germline, CDR1 is SGHRS and CDR2 is YFSETQ. The CDR3 DNA is TGCGCCAGCAGTCTGGCTAGGGCCTACAATGAGCAGTTCTTC. Its protein product is CASSLARAYNEQFF.

This clonotype occurred a few times. This chain uses TRBV3-1 with TRBJ1-2; D is possibly TRBD1 (5 bases). The CDR3 is 17 amino acids. Germline V gives CDR1 LGHDT, CDR2 YNNKEL (reference sequence). V shed 4 bases and J shed 3 bases, with 21 bases lying between them. CDR3 residues: CASSPPTRQGLDYGYTF. In DNA form, the CDR3 reads TGTGCCAGCAGCCCCCCCACGCGCCAGGGCTTGGACTATGGCTACACCTTC.

With respect to this clonotype: A read error may explain this, as a much larger clone is one base away. The conserved phenylalanine or tryptophan is not found at the CDR3 terminus, so this likely reflects a read error. V gene TRBV15 combines with J gene TRBJ2-7; no clear D gene. The V and J ends lost 7 bases and 2 bases respectively, with 12 bases between them. The CDR3 has 13 residues. CDR1 is LNHNV and CDR2 is YYDKDF in the germline V gene (reference sequence). CDR3 DNA sequence: TGTGCCACCAAGGGCGACGGAACCTACGAGCAGTACCTC. This sequence encodes CATKGDGTYEQYL.

The chain combines TRBV4-3 with TRBJ2-5; D is uncertain. The length of the CDR3 is 16 residues. CDR1 is LGHNA and CDR2 is YSLEER in the germline V gene. V lost 2 bases and J 5 bases, leaving 18 bases between the germline ends. This chain's CDR3 is CASSQYGPPAQETQYF. The DNA for the CDR3 is TGCGCCAGCAGCCAATACGGGCCCCCCGCCCAGGAGACCCAGTACTTC.

This chain links TRBV7-9 with TRBJ2-7, with TRBD1 as a possible D gene (6 bases). Deletions cut 5 bases from V and 4 bases from J, with 12 bases between. The CDR3 totals 13 residues. Germline CDR1 SEHNR, CDR2 FQNEAQ (reference sequence). The CDR3 DNA reads TGTGCCAGCAGCCCCCGGACAGAATACGAGCAGTACTTC. Its protein is CASSPRTEYEQYF.

In its sample, this clonotype was seen a few times. V is TRBV12-3 or TRBV12-4 and J is TRBJ2-5, with TRBD2 matching over 12 bases. The trim removed 1 base at V and 2 bases at J, leaving 2 bases unmatched. This CDR3 is built from 16 residues. CDR3 protein: CASSLGLAGEQETQYF. DNA for the CDR3: TGTGCCAGCAGTTTAGGACTAGCGGGGGAACAAGAGACCCAGTACTTC.

The chain recombines TRBV3-1 with TRBJ2-5; no clear D gene. Germline values: CDR1 LGHDT, CDR2 YNNKEL (reference sequence). This CDR3 contains 12 residues. Deletions cut 1 base from V and 5 bases from J, with 5 bases between. CDR3 sequence (DNA): TGTGCCAGCAGCCAAGTGGACGAGACCCAGTACTTC. This translates into CASSQVDETQYF.

The chain links TRBV2 to TRBJ1-1; D gene unclear. The CDR3 consists of 15 residues. V lost 2 bases and J lost 6, with 16 bases in between. Germline V CDR1 and CDR2: SNHLY, FYNNEI. The CDR3 loop is CASSETKGGGSEAFF. CDR3 sequence (DNA): TGTGCCAGCAGTGAAACCAAGGGAGGAGGCTCTGAAGCTTTCTTT.

This clonotype was counted only a few times. The rearrangement uses TRBV28 and TRBJ2-7, with a tentative D call TRBD2 (6 bases). The CDR3 consists of 13 residues. The V and J ends lost 8 bases and 2 bases respectively, with 13 bases between them. Per germline, CDR1 MDHEN and CDR2 SYDVKM. The CDR3 sequence is CASVPAGTYEQYF. CDR3 nucleotide sequence: TGTGCCAGCGTACCTGCGGGAACCTACGAGCAGTACTTC.

In its sample, this clonotype was seen many times. In DNA, the CDR3 is TGTGCCATCAGTGACCCCCCGACAGGTTACAATGAGCAGTTCTTC. Translating gives CAISDPPTGYNEQFF. The rearrangement joins TRBV10-3 to TRBJ2-1; perhaps TRBD1 as D (6 bases). V lost 3 bases and J 4 bases, leaving 13 bases between the germline ends. Germline V CDR1 and CDR2: ENHRY, SYGVKD. This CDR3 has 15 residues.

This clonotype occurred a few times. The CDR3 DNA reads TGTGCCAGCAGGGAAATGACAGGAGCCGAAGCTTTCTTT. Its translation is CASREMTGAEAFF. V usage is TRBV12-3 or TRBV12-4 and J usage is TRBJ1-1; weak D call: TRBD1 (6 bases). The CDR3 has 13 residues. Trimming removed 6 bases from V and 8 bases from J, with 16 bases in between.

The CDR3 nucleotides read TGTGCCAGCAGTGAAGCGCCCACCGGGGAGCTGTTTTTT. Protein sequence: CASSEAPTGELFF. The chain joins TRBV6-4 to TRBJ2-2; D unresolved. This CDR3 comprises 13 residues. Germline CDR1 MRHNA, CDR2 SNTAGT. V gave up 3 bases and J gave up 4 bases, with 6 bases separating them.

This clonotype was seen many times. The chain has TRBV20-1 and TRBJ2-1, with 8 bases aligning to TRBD2. Per germline, CDR1 DFQATT and CDR2 SNEGSKA (reference sequence). V shed 2 bases, J shed 7 bases, and the junction held 10 bases outside the gene matches. This CDR3 is built from 15 residues. Written as DNA, the CDR3 is TGCAGTGCTAGATCGGGGGGGCGGGAGTGGAATGAGCAGTTCTTC. Protein sequence: CSARSGGREWNEQFF.

This clonotype was counted between two and nine times. This chain joins TRBV4-3 and TRBJ2-1; weak D call: TRBD2 (6 bases). The germline V gene encodes CDR1 LGHNA and CDR2 YSLEER. This CDR3 comprises 14 residues. V shed 0 bases and J shed 8 bases, with 11 bases lying between them. CDR3 coding DNA: TGCGCCAGCAGCCAAGAATTGGGGGGAGATGAGCAGTTCTTC. Its translation: CASSQELGGDEQFF.